A single T cell receptor (beta chain) is shown here with its context. This sample is part of a study of blood T cell repertoires in COVID-19. At the level of the study: PBMCs, B-cell-depleted T cells, or T cells were the source of the cDNA or gDNA that made up the material.

In the source study's methods: Reference gene primers were amplified, and this amplification served to estimate nucleated cell counts. Only in-frame clones appear in the TCRdb table, and some are missing; sequencing was by immunoSEQ multiplex PCR. V, J and clone size reflect that table, while D and trimming were determined from the DNA. This sample has about 90,000 clones, with approximately 89% found just once. The CDR3 sequence is 16 residues long. The germline gives CDR1 LGHNA, CDR2 YSLEER. The trim removed 2 bases at V and 7 bases at J, leaving 6 bases unmatched. The sample comprised peripheral blood. The chain combines TRBV4-3 with TRBJ2-5; TRBD2 agrees at 14 bases. The receptor comes from a human donor with active COVID-19. The donor label of this sample is uncertain. Here the CDR3 reads CASSQRTSGGWGTQYF. The CDR3 region has the DNA TGCGCCAGCAGCCAACGGACTAGCGGGGGGTGGGGGACCCAGTACTTC.